The sequence of this T cell receptor (beta chain) was determined in a study of regulatory T cells in long-lasting Graves disease. The authors built TCR beta libraries using iRepertoire HTBI primers and Arm-PCR of CDR3 regions. One entry per CDR3 protein, called by TCRdb with MiXCR from the multiplex PCR reads. The sample lists about 420,000 distinct CDR3 sequences, approximately 16% occurring once. Described time point: newly diagnosed GD, antithyroid drugs for less than 3 months. Isolated PBMC RNA provided the starting material for the TCR library. Germline V gene data show CDR1 as MNHEY and CDR2 as SVGEGT. The CDR3 runs 14 residues. V lost 2 bases, J lost 5 bases, and 12 bases lay in between. Another study also made use of these data, one on T cells in Graves' hyperthyroidism and ophthalmopathy.

The source is a woman between 18 and 30 years old with Graves disease. Sequenced material: peripheral blood mononuclear cells (PBMCs), taken at new diagnosis, from a patient treated with antithyroid drugs. V and J are TRBV6-2 or TRBV6-3 and TRBJ2-5, with unresolved D. The CDR3 bases are TGTGCCAGCAGTTACAGTGGGAAAGGGGAGACCCAGTACTTC. It codes for CASSYSGKGETQYF.